The 14 T cell receptor beta chains below were found in one sample sequenced in a study of shared clonotypes between healthy human individuals. Naive CD8 cells comprised CD45RO-negative, CCR7-positively selected cells, excluding terminally differentiated effector memory CD45RA+ cells. Libraries were prepared by immunoSEQ multiplex PCR; TCRdb keeps only in-frame clonotypes and omits some of them. The table has 560,000 or so clones, about 96% seen once. Sequences were obtained from naive CD8+ T cells sorted from blood. These receptors originate from a woman aged 30 to 39 in good health.

This rearrangement joins TRBV5-1 to TRBJ2-7, with 8 bases that match TRBD1. The CDR3 totals 12 residues. The germline gives CDR1 SGHRS, CDR2 YFSETQ. Trimming removed 6 bases from V and 6 bases from J; junction bases left unmatched: 5. The CDR3 DNA is TGCGCCAGCACCCCGGACAGGGCCGAGCAGTACTTC. Protein sequence: CASTPDRAEQYF.

The J gene is TRBJ2-7, the V gene TRBV29-1; D gene ambiguous. V was shortened by 1 base and J by 4 bases, with 11 bases between the two germline ends. This CDR3 region has 13 residues. Per the germline V gene, CDR1 is SQVTM and CDR2 is ANQGSEA. The CDR3 nucleotides read TGCAGCGTTGAAGTGGAGAGGCCTTACGAGCAGTACTTC. It specifies CSVEVERPYEQYF.

J is TRBJ1-2 and V is TRBV7-6, with 7 bases aligning to TRBD1. The CDR3 totals 16 residues. The germline V gene has CDR1 SGHVS and CDR2 FNYEAQ. V lost 1 base to trimming and J lost 4 bases; unmatched junction nucleotides: 9. Written as DNA, the CDR3 is TGTGCCAGCAGCTTAGTTCCGTTCGACAGGGCCTATGGCTACACCTTC. Amino acid sequence: CASSLVPFDRAYGYTF.

The chain uses TRBV15 and TRBJ2-1; no clear D. The germline gives CDR1 LNHNV, CDR2 YYDKDF (reference sequence). Trimming took off 5 bases at V and 2 bases at J, with 10 bases between the two ends. This CDR3 region has 14 residues. The DNA for the CDR3 is TGTGCCACCAGCTTCCTCGGGCCCTACAATGAGCAGTTCTTC. This gives the protein CATSFLGPYNEQFF.

The chain links TRBV16 to TRBJ2-1; D not certain. The CDR3 length is 13 residues. The V gene lost 2 bases and the J gene lost 8 bases, with 10 bases spanning the gap. The germline V gene has CDR1 KGHSY and CDR2 FQNENV. The CDR3 spells CASSQPVGDEQFF. Written as DNA, the CDR3 is TGTGCCAGCAGCCAACCAGTTGGGGATGAGCAGTTCTTC.

This clone turned up a few times. The gene calls are TRBV25-1 and TRBJ2-7; D perhaps matches TRBD2 (5 bases). V dropped 5 bases and J dropped 10 bases, with 9 bases sitting between them. Germline V CDR1 and CDR2: MGHDK, SYGVNS. There are 10 residues in the CDR3. Here the CDR3 reads CASSSSHQYF. In DNA, the CDR3 is TGTGCCAGCAGTTCTAGCCATCAGTACTTC.

The rearrangement joins TRBV23-1 to TRBJ2-7, with 10 bases lining up with TRBD2. TRBV23-1 is marked as an open reading frame, function uncertain. V was clipped by 5 bases and J by 4 bases; unmatched bases: 20. This CDR3 has 19 residues. CDR3 coding DNA: TGCGCCAGCAGTTCGAGGGCTAGCGGGAGTTGGGGTGTTAGGTACGAGCAGTACTTC. This gives the protein CASSSRASGSWGVRYEQYF.

The chain employs TRBV15 and TRBJ2-7; tentatively, D is TRBD1 (6 bases). With 3 bases removed from V and 3 bases from J, the gap between germline ends came to 18 bases. CDR1 is LNHNV and CDR2 is YYDKDF in the germline V gene (reference sequence). The CDR3 loop spans 16 amino acids. The CDR3 protein is CATSSGQRFFLYEQYF. In DNA form, the CDR3 reads TGTGCCACCAGCAGTGGACAGAGATTCTTCCTCTACGAGCAGTACTTC.

The rearrangement joins TRBV28 to TRBJ2-7; D assignment may be TRBD1 or TRBD2 (5 bases each). Germline CDR1 is MDHEN and CDR2 is SYDVKM. V was trimmed by 7 bases and J by 2 bases, leaving 18 bases between them. The CDR3 covers 15 residues. The CDR3 nucleotides read TGTGCCAGCACCAAACCCGGGACCCACACCTACGAGCAGTACTTC. As protein: CASTKPGTHTYEQYF.

V and J are TRBV11-2 and TRBJ2-2; D not certain. This CDR3 contains 14 residues. In germline, CDR1 is SGHAT, CDR2 FQNNGV. Trimming took off 4 bases at V and 4 bases at J, with 10 bases between the two ends. CDR3 in DNA: TGTGCCAGCAGCTCCGGAGTTCGCACCGGGGAGCTGTTTTTT. It translates to CASSSGVRTGELFF.

This chain connects TRBV19 to TRBJ2-7; 7 bases align to TRBD1. Germline loops: CDR1 LNHDA, CDR2 SQIVND (reference sequence). This CDR3 has 14 amino acids. The V gene end was trimmed by 5 bases and the J gene end by 2 bases; junction bases not matched to a gene: 6. CDR3 sequence (DNA): TGTGCCAGTAGTTCGCGCGACAGGGCCTACGAGCAGTACTTC. Amino acids: CASSSRDRAYEQYF. Looking up the rest from reference TRBV19 and TRBJ2-7 gives the full variable domain: DGGITQSPKYLFRKEGQNVTLSCEQNLNHDAMYWYRQDPGQGLRLIYYSQIVNDFQKGDIAEGYSVSREKKESFPLTVTSAQKNPTAFYLCASSSRDRAYEQYFGPGTRLTVT.

This chain connects TRBV11-2 to TRBJ2-7; 7 bases fit TRBD1. Germline V gene data show CDR1 as SGHAT and CDR2 as FQNNGV. The V and J ends lost 7 bases and 0 bases, in that order; junction bases with no gene match: 6. This CDR3 comprises 14 residues. CDR3 region: CASTRTGDSYEQYF. The CDR3 DNA reads as TGTGCCAGCACCCGGACAGGAGACTCCTACGAGCAGTACTTC.

In regard to this clone: Distinct nucleotide sequences in the sample also encode this CDR3. The V and J genes are TRBV25-1 and TRBJ2-7; D gene uncertain. Per germline, CDR1 MGHDK and CDR2 SYGVNS. The CDR3 runs to 13 residues. V was shortened by 3 bases and J by 2 bases, with 8 bases between the two germline ends. This CDR3 reads CASSEGSPYEQYF. CDR3 nucleotides: TGTGCCAGCAGTGAGGGGTCCCCCTACGAGCAGTACTTC.

The V and J genes are TRBV5-6 and TRBJ2-3, with TRBD2 identical over 7 bases. This CDR3 contains 15 residues. Losses at the gene ends were 1 base for V and 9 bases for J; bases not matched to a gene: 11. CDR1 is SGHDT and CDR2 is YYEEEE in the germline V gene. This CDR3 is CASSLLSGGGETQYF. The CDR3 bases are TGTGCCAGCAGCTTGTTGTCGGGAGGAGGAGAAACGCAGTATTTT.